One sample yielded the 27 T cell receptor beta chains listed below, sequenced in a study of technical replicates of blood from a few donors. Generated by immunoSEQ multiplex PCR, the TCRdb table keeps only in-frame clones and is missing some. The table has under 75,000 clones, 94% seen once; the top ten hold approximately 0.4%. The sequenced sample was T cells isolated from PBMCs. Receptors were obtained from a human donor in good health.

V is TRBV30 and J is TRBJ2-7; D possibly corresponds to TRBD2 (5 bases). The germline gives CDR1 GTSNPN, CDR2 SVGIG (reference sequence). The CDR3 sequence is 14 residues long. The germline V and J ends were trimmed by 0 bases and 0 bases, with 9 bases remaining between them. The CDR3 region has the DNA TGTGCCTGGAGTGTATTAGGGAGCTCCTACGAGCAGTACTTC. As protein: CAWSVLGSSYEQYF.

The gene calls are TRBV4-2 and TRBJ1-5, with D possibly being TRBD1 (6 bases). V lost 1 base to trimming and J lost 4 bases, with 11 bases between them. The germline CDR1 and CDR2 sequences are LGHNA and YNFKEQ. The CDR3 contains 15 residues. This CDR3 is CASSQVTGTNQPQHF. CDR3 coding DNA: TGTGCCAGCAGCCAAGTCACCGGGACAAATCAGCCCCAGCATTTT.

The chain recombines TRBV6-5 with TRBJ2-5, with 9 positions matching TRBD2. This CDR3 is built from 15 residues. J was trimmed by 5 bases and V by 6 bases; bases with no gene match: 10. The V gene's germline CDR1 is MNHEY and CDR2 SVGAGI. This chain's CDR3 is CASSPLAGARETQYF. As DNA, the CDR3 is TGTGCCAGCAGCCCCTTAGCGGGAGCTAGGGAGACCCAGTACTTC.

The chain joins TRBV7-9 to TRBJ1-2; D unresolved. The CDR3 loop spans 11 amino acids. V shed 5 bases and J shed 8 bases, with 9 bases lying between them. CDR1 is SEHNR and CDR2 is FQNEAQ in the germline V gene (reference sequence). The CDR3 region is CASSPVEGYTF. The DNA for the CDR3 is TGTGCCAGCAGCCCCGTGGAGGGCTACACCTTC.

The rearrangement joins TRBV9 to TRBJ1-1; no clear D. V lost 3 bases, J lost 3 bases, and 15 bases lay in between. CDR1 is SGDLS and CDR2 is YYNGEE in the germline V gene. CDR3 length: 15 amino acids. CDR3 amino acids: CASSASPAGDTEAFF. CDR3 DNA: TGTGCCAGCAGCGCCTCTCCTGCAGGCGACACTGAAGCTTTCTTT.

The V gene is TRBV5-6, the J gene TRBJ1-3; unclear D gene. Germline assignment: CDR1 SGHDT and CDR2 YYEEEE. The length of the CDR3 is 14 residues. The V and J ends lost 7 bases and 0 bases respectively, with 11 bases between them. CDR3 amino acids: CASELWSSGNTIYF. The CDR3 region has the DNA TGTGCCAGCGAACTTTGGAGCTCTGGAAACACCATATATTTT.

The chain carries TRBV7-2 and TRBJ1-2, with TRBD1 identical over 9 bases. J gave up 5 bases and V 4 bases, and 14 bases lay outside the gene matches. Germline assignment: CDR1 SGHTA and CDR2 FQGNSA. CDR3 length: 17 amino acids. The CDR3 DNA follows: TGTGCCAGCAGCTCGTTATTGCCGGGACAGGGTTTGTATGGCTACACCTTC. Its protein is CASSSLLPGQGLYGYTF.

This chain connects TRBV7-6 to TRBJ1-4; TRBD1 aligns across 9 bases. This CDR3 has 15 amino acids. The germline V gene has CDR1 SGHVS and CDR2 FNYEAQ. Trimming at V came to 5 bases and at J to 11 bases, leaving 12 bases not matched to a gene. The CDR3 loop is CASSKLRDRVGKLFF. The DNA for the CDR3 is TGTGCCAGCAGCAAACTCCGGGACAGGGTTGGGAAACTGTTTTTT.

The chain carries TRBV4-3 and TRBJ1-2, with D unclear. The V gene's germline CDR1 is LGHNA and CDR2 YSLEER. Trimming stripped 0 bases from V and 1 base from J, with 15 bases between. The CDR3 spans 17 residues. The CDR3 bases are TGCGCCAGCAGCCAAGATTCCCGAGGCTACCGTAACTATGGCTACACCTTC. Protein product: CASSQDSRGYRNYGYTF.

The chain carries TRBV28 and TRBJ2-7; no clear D. Germline loops: CDR1 MDHEN, CDR2 SYDVKM. The CDR3 is 11 amino acids. Trimming shortened V by 2 bases and J by 4 bases, and 3 bases separated the two germline ends. This chain's CDR3 is CASSLTYEQYF. CDR3 coding DNA: TGTGCCAGCAGTTTAACTTACGAGCAGTACTTC.

This clone has only a few counts. The rearrangement uses TRBV7-2 and TRBJ2-7, with D possibly TRBD2 on 6 matching bases. The CDR3 covers 14 residues. V was pared by 5 bases and J by 0 bases, with 11 bases between. Looked up from germline, CDR1 is SGHTA and CDR2 is FQGNSA. Written as DNA, the CDR3 is TGTGCCAGCAGCCGGACTACCTCCTCCTACGAGCAGTACTTC. It encodes CASSRTTSSYEQYF.

The genes are TRBV6-6 and TRBJ1-1, with 7 nucleotides matching TRBD1. CDR1 is MNHNY and CDR2 is SVGAGI in the germline V gene (reference sequence). After removal of 6 bases from V and 3 bases from J, the junction contained 13 bases not matched to a gene. The CDR3 has 16 residues. The CDR3 sequence: CASRTTTGARDTEAFF. The CDR3 nucleotides are TGTGCCAGCAGGACGACTACAGGGGCGAGGGACACTGAAGCTTTCTTT.

This clone occurred once. The chain combines TRBV2 with TRBJ1-2; D is ambiguous. V was shortened by 3 bases and J by 2 bases, with 4 bases between the two germline ends. The CDR3 is 12 amino acids. CDR1 and CDR2 (germline): SNHLY, FYNNEI. The CDR3 here is CASSEANYGYTF. The CDR3, as DNA: TGTGCCAGCAGTGAGGCAAACTATGGCTACACCTTC.

This clone was recorded once. The rearrangement links TRBV14 to TRBJ1-5, with D possibly TRBD1 on 6 matching bases. This CDR3 comprises 14 residues. The V and J ends lost 5 bases and 0 bases respectively, with 8 bases between them. The germline gives CDR1 SGHDN, CDR2 FVKESK. CDR3 bases: TGTGCCAGCAGCAGGGGGTATAGCAATCAGCCCCAGCATTTT. Its translation is CASSRGYSNQPQHF.

The V and J genes are TRBV28 and TRBJ2-3, with 16 bases identical to TRBD2. The ends lost 3 bases at V and 6 bases at J; junction bases unmatched: 9. The CDR3 covers 18 residues. Germline CDR1 and CDR2: MDHEN and SYDVKM. CDR3 sequence reads: CASSFASGLAGGGDTQYF. The CDR3 DNA sequence: TGTGCCAGCAGTTTCGCCTCGGGACTAGCGGGAGGGGGGGATACGCAGTATTTT.

The chain uses TRBV9 and TRBJ2-3, with 7 bases aligning to TRBD2. Germline V gene lookup returns CDR1 SGDLS and CDR2 YYNGEE. This CDR3 spans 16 amino acids. The junction had 6 bases not matched to a gene; V was cut back by 2 bases and J by 0 bases. This CDR3 reads CASSVYPSGSTDTQYF. The CDR3, as DNA: TGTGCCAGCAGCGTGTACCCTAGCGGAAGCACAGATACGCAGTATTTT.

V is TRBV10-3 and J is TRBJ2-1; 10 nucleotides align to TRBD1. CDR3 length: 16 amino acids. The trim removed 11 bases at V and 0 bases at J, leaving 10 bases unmatched. Germline V gene data show CDR1 as ENHRY and CDR2 as SYGVKD. The CDR3 is CAVDYRDRGSYNEQFF. The CDR3 DNA follows: TGTGCCGTCGACTACCGGGACAGGGGCTCCTACAATGAGCAGTTCTTC.

This clone was counted once. The CDR3 protein is CAISGRGSNEQFF. CDR3 DNA: TGTGCCATCAGCGGTAGAGGATCCAATGAGCAGTTCTTC. The chain joins TRBV10-3 to TRBJ2-1; no clear D gene. This CDR3 region has 13 residues. CDR1 ENHRY and CDR2 SYGVKD come from the germline V gene. V gave up 6 bases and J gave up 6 bases, with 12 bases separating them.

This chain connects TRBV7-8 to TRBJ2-7; 14 bases agree with TRBD2. Germline loops: CDR1 SGHVS, CDR2 FQNEAQ. The CDR3 is 14 amino acids. Trimming at V came to 4 bases and at J to 5 bases, leaving 1 base not matched to a gene. In DNA, the CDR3 is TGTGCCAGCAGCTGGACTAGCGGGAGGAACGAGCAGTACTTC. Protein product: CASSWTSGRNEQYF.

The chain has TRBV7-8 and TRBJ2-7, with 11 bases matching TRBD2. The V gene's germline CDR1 is SGHVS and CDR2 FQNEAQ. The V segment lost 5 bases and the J segment 2 bases; nucleotides outside the gene matches: 5. The length of the CDR3 is 15 residues. Here the CDR3 reads CASSVGLAVTYEQYF. In DNA form, the CDR3 reads TGTGCCAGCAGCGTGGGACTAGCGGTGACCTACGAGCAGTACTTC.

The genes are TRBV15 and TRBJ2-1, with 11 bases fitting TRBD2. Germline V gives CDR1 LNHNV, CDR2 YYDKDF (reference sequence). Germline trimming cut 4 bases from V and 4 bases from J; bases unmatched to any gene: 6. This CDR3 comprises 16 residues. In DNA form, the CDR3 reads TGTGCCACCAGCAAAGAAGGGACTAGCGGTTACAATGAGCAGTTCTTC. It yields the protein CATSKEGTSGYNEQFF. Filled out from reference TRBV15 and TRBJ2-1, the complete variable domain reads DAMVIQNPRYQVTQFGKPVTLSCSQTLNHNVMYWYQQKSSQAPKLLFHYYDKDFNNEADTPDNFQSRRPNTSFCFLDIRSPGLGDTAMYLCATSKEGTSGYNEQFFGPGTRLTVL.

The rearrangement joins TRBV19 to TRBJ2-7; 11 nucleotides line up with TRBD1. Germline lookup yields CDR1 LNHDA and CDR2 SQIVND (reference sequence). The CDR3 covers 14 residues. After removal of 6 bases from V and 7 bases from J, the junction contained 8 bases not matched to a gene. CDR3 sequence reads: CASRPGQGVREQYF. DNA of the CDR3: TGTGCCAGTAGGCCGGGACAGGGGGTGAGAGAGCAGTACTTC. The whole variable domain, filled in from reference TRBV19 and TRBJ2-7, reads DGGITQSPKYLFRKEGQNVTLSCEQNLNHDAMYWYRQDPGQGLRLIYYSQIVNDFQKGDIAEGYSVSREKKESFPLTVTSAQKNPTAFYLCASRPGQGVREQYFGPGTRLTVT.

The rearrangement links TRBV27 to TRBJ1-4; D might be TRBD1 (5 bases). Deletions cut 7 bases from V and 10 bases from J, with 22 bases between. The germline gives CDR1 MNHEY, CDR2 SMNVEV (reference sequence). This CDR3 contains 15 residues. The CDR3 coding sequence is TGTGCCAGCAAGGAGGGGCTCGGCCTAGTTGGAAAACTGTTTTTT. Amino acid sequence: CASKEGLGLVGKLFF.

The V call is TRBV7-8, the J call TRBJ2-7, with 8 bases matching TRBD2. The CDR3 is made up of 18 amino acids. In germline, CDR1 is SGHVS, CDR2 FQNEAQ. V was clipped by 6 bases and J by 4 bases; unmatched bases: 20. The CDR3 DNA reads as TGTGCCAGCAGTTATAAGACGGGGGGGGGACTAGTCTCATACGAGCAGTACTTC. Protein sequence: CASSYKTGGGLVSYEQYF.

The rearrangement links TRBV2 to TRBJ2-2; D is unresolved. Germline V gives CDR1 SNHLY, CDR2 FYNNEI. The CDR3 length is 16 residues. The V end lost 1 base, the J end lost 1 base, and 10 bases lay between the germline ends. The CDR3 sequence is CASSEVGLRNTGELFF. The DNA of the CDR3 is TGTGCCAGCAGTGAAGTCGGGTTACGGAACACCGGGGAGCTGTTTTTT. The full variable domain, in which reference TRBV2 and TRBJ2-2 provide the parts outside the CDR3, is EPEVTQTPSHQVTQMGQEVILRCVPISNHLYFYWYRQILGQKVEFLVSFYNNEISEKSEIFDDQFSVERPDGSNFTLKIRSTKLEDSAMYFCASSEVGLRNTGELFFGEGSRLTVL.

The genes are TRBV30 and TRBJ2-7; tentatively, D is TRBD2 (5 bases). Per the germline V gene, CDR1 is GTSNPN and CDR2 is SVGIG (reference sequence). The CDR3 is 13 amino acids. Deletions cut 7 bases from V and 6 bases from J, with 19 bases between. The DNA of the CDR3 is TGTGCCTCTGAGGGCCCCAACTCGGGCGAGCAGTACTTC. It specifies CASEGPNSGEQYF.

The V gene is TRBV5-1, the J gene TRBJ1-5, with D possibly being TRBD1 (5 bases). The V gene lost 4 bases and the J gene lost 2 bases, with 19 bases spanning the gap. The CDR3 covers 17 residues. The germline V gene encodes CDR1 SGHRS and CDR2 YFSETQ. The CDR3 DNA follows: TGCGCCAGCAGCCACCAGACAGTCAACGTGGGCAATCAGCCCCAGCATTTT. It is translated as CASSHQTVNVGNQPQHF.